These 32 T cell receptor beta chains were all obtained from the same sample, sequenced in a study of tumor-infiltrating lymphocytes in primary liver carcinoma. Researchers generated TCR beta cDNA from about 450 ng of total RNA, relying on a constant-region primer. Three-round nested multiplex PCR performed with slightly modified ARM-PCR produced the TCR beta libraries. With TRBV1-TRBV30 forward primers and a C-beta reverse primer, the first two PCR rounds were run for approximately 10 cycles each. TCRdb used MiXCR to reprocess the multiplex PCR reads, holding one entry per CDR3 protein. The sample lists roughly 57,000 distinct CDR3 sequences; 70% to 85% were seen once. Unsorted bulk tissue (about 18-32 mg) underwent RNA and DNA co-extraction. The material sequenced was liver tumor tissue from sampling region 2. Indicated subset: tumor region T2, inferior pole. The receptors were gathered from a man aged 35 to 55 with primary liver carcinoma and hepatitis B virus infection.

This clonotype was detected ten times or more. The chain uses TRBV10-3 and TRBJ2-4; D ambiguous. Germline V gene data show CDR1 as ENHRY and CDR2 as SYGVKD. This CDR3 has 18 residues. V shed 0 bases and J shed 0 bases, with 15 bases lying between them. CDR3 sequence (DNA): TGTGCCATCAGTGAGTCGATAGGGTCACTTCAAGCCAAAAACATTCAGTACTTC. It yields the protein CAISESIGSLQAKNIQYF.

Concerning this clonotype: A junction boundary mismatches the germline segment, possibly from a read error. The J gene is TRBJ2-3, the V gene TRBV6-2 or TRBV6-3, with D perhaps given as TRBD1 or TRBD2 (5 bases each). The germline V gene encodes CDR1 MNHEY and CDR2 SVGEGT. CDR3 size: 14 residues. The CDR3 DNA reads TGTGCTAGCAGCTCCGGGGCCCGCTCAGATACGCAGTATTTT. Translating gives CASSSGARSDTQYF.

About this clonotype: This is likely a read error, given that the CDR3 carries no conserved phenylalanine or tryptophan at its end. The rearrangement links TRBV4-3 to TRBJ2-1, with 11 bases matching TRBD2. CDR1 is LGHNA and CDR2 is YSLEER in the germline V gene. V gave up 3 bases and J gave up 8 bases; unmatched junction bases: 24. The CDR3 consists of 21 residues. CDR3 DNA: TGCGCCAGCAGCCAGGAATTCGGGGGAGTTATAGCGGGAGGGCCAGATCATGAGCAGTTCTCC. This encodes CASSQEFGGVIAGGPDHEQFS.

This rearrangement joins TRBV29-1 to TRBJ1-1; a weak D match, TRBD1 (5 bases). Germline CDR1 SQVTM, CDR2 ANQGSEA. V lost 7 bases and J lost 2, with 8 bases in between. CDR3 length equals 11 residues. The CDR3 loop reads CSDGHNTEAFF. CDR3 nucleotide sequence: TGCAGCGATGGACATAACACTGAAGCTTTCTTT.

V and J are TRBV27 and TRBJ2-1; D is ambiguous. The CDR3 covers 15 residues. V was pared by 6 bases and J by 0 bases, with 12 bases between. Germline V gene sequence: CDR1 MNHEY, CDR2 SMNVEV (reference sequence). The CDR3 DNA reads as TGTGCCAGCAGGGAAAGACCCAGCTCCTACAATGAGCAGTTCTTC. Its translation: CASRERPSSYNEQFF.

Concerning this clonotype itself: The junction differs from germline at one of its ends, possibly a read error. V usage is TRBV12-3 or TRBV12-4 and J usage is TRBJ1-5; D uncertain. The CDR3 spans 15 residues. CDR3 sequence: CVRSFGQGSNQPQHF. CDR3 bases: TGTGTCAGAAGTTTTGGGCAAGGAAGCAATCAGCCTCAGCATTTT.

Comments on this clonotype: Sequence at one end of the junction differs from germline and may be a read error. The V call is TRBV12-3 or TRBV12-4, the J call TRBJ2-1; maybe TRBD1 (7 bases). The CDR3 contains 16 residues. CDR3 protein: CASNLGGGLLNNEQFF. In DNA, the CDR3 is TGTGCCAGCAATTTAGGAGGGGGCCTTCTCAACAATGAGCAGTTCTTC.

About this clonotype itself: The CDR3 does not end in the conserved phenylalanine or tryptophan, so this is likely a read error. The chain couples TRBV5-1 to TRBJ2-1; 14 bases are a match to TRBD2. The V gene end was trimmed by 3 bases and the J gene end by 12 bases; junction bases not matched to a gene: 8. CDR1 is SGHRS, CDR2 YFSETQ, per germline. This CDR3 region has 15 residues. This CDR3 reads CASSSRLAGGSGQFL. CDR3 nucleotide sequence: TGCGCCAGCAGCTCACGACTAGCGGGAGGGAGTGGGCAGTTCTTA.

V gene TRBV5-1 combines with J gene TRBJ2-7; 8 nucleotides align to TRBD2. V was clipped by 6 bases and J by 3 bases; unmatched bases: 8. Germline CDR1 SGHRS, CDR2 YFSETQ. This CDR3 is built from 14 residues. The CDR3 spells CASNSGLVVYEQYF. The CDR3, as DNA: TGCGCCAGCAACTCGGGACTAGTGGTCTACGAGCAGTACTTC.

Details on this clonotype: Germline and junction disagree at one end, which may indicate a read error. This chain connects TRBV7-9 to TRBJ2-1; D could derive from TRBD1 or TRBD2 (7 bases each). This CDR3 region has 16 residues. In germline, CDR1 is SEHNR, CDR2 FQNEAQ (reference sequence). The CDR3 reads CASSSQGGSSYNEQLF. The CDR3 coding sequence is TGTGCCAGCAGCTCCCAGGGGGGGAGCTCCTACAATGAGCAGCTCTTC.

Only a few counts were recorded for this clonotype. The chain joins TRBV25-1 to TRBJ2-5; D assignment may be TRBD1 or TRBD2 (5 bases each). With 2 bases removed from V and 5 bases from J, the gap between germline ends came to 24 bases. This CDR3 is built from 18 residues. From germline, CDR1 is MGHDK and CDR2 SYGVNS. CDR3 nucleotide sequence: TGTGCCAGCAGTGAAAAGCTAGCCGGGACCAACACCAGGGAGACCCAGTACTTC. This encodes CASSEKLAGTNTRETQYF. The full variable domain, rest sourced from reference TRBV25-1 and TRBJ2-5, is EADIYQTPRYLVIGTGKKITLECSQTMGHDKMYWYQQDPGMELHLIHYSYGVNSTEKGDLSSESTVSRIRTEHFPLTLESARPSHTSQYLCASSEKLAGTNTRETQYFGPGTRLLVL.

This sequence joins TRBV5-4 and TRBJ2-1; the D is unclear. The V gene lost 4 bases and the J gene lost 2 bases, with 13 bases spanning the gap. CDR3 length: 15 amino acids. CDR1 and CDR2 (germline): SGHNT, YYREEE (reference sequence). The CDR3 is CASSKDSGAYNEQFF. CDR3 coding DNA: TGTGCCAGCAGCAAGGATAGTGGGGCCTACAATGAGCAGTTCTTC.

This clonotype was seen only a few times. The rearrangement links TRBV2 to TRBJ2-7, with 7 bases aligning to TRBD1. The germline V gene encodes CDR1 SNHLY and CDR2 FYNNEI. This CDR3 comprises 14 residues. V gave up 6 bases and J gave up 3 bases; unmatched junction bases: 8. In nucleotides, the CDR3 is TGTGCCAGCAGGCCACGACAGGGCTACTACGAGCAGTACTTC. It encodes CASRPRQGYYEQYF.

The V call is TRBV5-6, the J call TRBJ1-2; TRBD1 matches at 7 bases. V dropped 3 bases and J dropped 4; count of bases not matched to a gene: 15. Germline assignment: CDR1 SGHDT and CDR2 YYEEEE. The CDR3 runs 17 residues. DNA for the CDR3: TGTGCCAGCAGCTCCGGGACAGAGATAGCTCGGGGCTATGGCTACACCTTC. Protein: CASSSGTEIARGYGYTF.

This chain connects TRBV6-5 to TRBJ2-5; D is unclear. The V and J ends lost 2 bases and 2 bases respectively, with 12 bases between them. The CDR3 spans 15 residues. The germline CDR1 and CDR2 sequences are MNHEY and SVGAGI. The CDR3 nucleotides are TGTGCCAGCAGTTACACCTGGGATCCACAAGAGACCCAGTACTTC. Protein: CASSYTWDPQETQYF.

Concerning this clonotype: An end of the junction does not agree with germline; a read error may underlie this. This chain uses TRBV7-8 with TRBJ1-3; no clear D. This CDR3 contains 15 residues. CDR1 and CDR2 from the germline V gene are SGHVS and FQNEAQ. The CDR3 loop reads CVSRSDTYSGNTVYF. The DNA for the CDR3 is TGTGTCAGCAGAAGCGACACGTATTCTGGAAACACCGTATATTTT.

Note on this clonotype: It is likely a read error, because the conserved phenylalanine at the end of the CDR3 is missing. The chain has TRBV12-3 or TRBV12-4 and TRBJ2-2; D not certain. The CDR3 length is 13 residues. V lost 2 bases and J lost 3, with 4 bases in between. Written as DNA, the CDR3 is TGTGCCAGCAGTTTACGGGACACCGGGGAGCTGTTTCTT. This sequence encodes CASSLRDTGELFL.

To note about this clonotype: A junction boundary mismatches the germline segment, possibly from a read error. V is TRBV10-3 and J is TRBJ2-1; 7 nucleotides align to TRBD2. The CDR3 extends over 18 amino acids. Germline CDR1 reads ENHRY; CDR2 reads SYGVKD. The CDR3 loop is CAISAGLVGGLSYNEEFF. CDR3 in DNA: TGTGCCATCAGTGCAGGACTAGTGGGAGGGCTATCCTACAATGAGGAGTTCTTC.

For this clonotype: Mismatch with germline at one junction end may stem from a read error. V and J are TRBV11-1 and TRBJ2-2; TRBD2 is a possible D gene (5 bases). The CDR3 contains 15 residues. Germline V gene sequence: CDR1 SGHAT, CDR2 FQDESV (reference sequence). Here the CDR3 reads CASSSVGLPPGELLF. The CDR3 DNA follows: TGTGCCAGCAGCTCAGTAGGACTTCCTCCCGGGGAGCTGTTATTT.

This chain uses TRBV2 with TRBJ2-3; D unclear. Looked up from germline, CDR1 is SNHLY and CDR2 is FYNNEI. The CDR3 has 16 amino acids. The V gene lost 0 bases and the J gene lost 0 bases, with 10 bases spanning the gap. The CDR3, as DNA: TGTGCCAGCAGTGAAGCCCTCGACCCTAGCACAGATACGCAGTATTTT. It translates to CASSEALDPSTDTQYF. Full variable domain (missing parts from reference TRBV2 and TRBJ2-3): EPEVTQTPSHQVTQMGQEVILRCVPISNHLYFYWYRQILGQKVEFLVSFYNNEISEKSEIFDDQFSVERPDGSNFTLKIRSTKLEDSAMYFCASSEALDPSTDTQYFGPGTRLTVL.

With regard to this clonotype: The junction shows a germline mismatch at one end, possibly a read error. The rearrangement links TRBV2 to TRBJ2-7, with TRBD1 as a possible D gene (6 bases). Germline-derived CDR1 and CDR2 are SNHLY and FYNNEI. The CDR3 sequence is 15 residues long. For the CDR3, the DNA is TGTACCAGCAGTCAGAACAGGGCGGTCTCCTACGAACAGTACTTC. Its translation: CTSSQNRAVSYEQYF.

Points on this clonotype: Possible read error: a much larger clone is one base away. This chain connects TRBV5-1 to TRBJ2-7, with 11 bases aligning to TRBD1. Germline V lookup: CDR1 SGHRS, CDR2 YFSETQ. CDR3 length: 17 amino acids. CDR3 sequence reads: CSSSLRGQGDSSYEQYF. For the CDR3, the DNA is TGCTCCAGCAGCTTGCGGGGACAGGGGGACTCCTCCTACGAGCAGTACTTC.

Worth noting for this clonotype: Germline and junction disagree at one end, which may indicate a read error. The chain employs TRBV4-3 and TRBJ2-3; D gene ambiguous. Germline assignment: CDR1 LGHNA and CDR2 YSLEER. The CDR3 totals 13 residues. CDR3 sequence (DNA): TGCGCCAGCAGCCAAGAAGGTGGTGATAAGCAGTATTTT. It is translated as CASSQEGGDKQYF.

Turning to this clonotype: Germline and junction disagree at one end, which may indicate a read error. The chain links TRBV6-2 or TRBV6-3 to TRBJ2-5; TRBD1 agrees at 7 bases. The CDR3 is 14 residues long. The V gene's germline CDR1 is MNHEY and CDR2 SVGEGT. CDR3 protein: CASSPGGQAETRYF. For the CDR3, the DNA is TGTGCCAGCAGTCCCGGCGGACAGGCCGAGACCCGGTACTTC.

The chain combines TRBV11-2 with TRBJ2-1; maybe TRBD2 (5 bases). Germline assignment: CDR1 SGHAT and CDR2 FQNNGV. The CDR3 sequence is 12 residues long. For the CDR3, the DNA is TGTGTCGGCAGCTCGACCGGGATTGAGCAGTTCTTC. The encoded protein is CVGSSTGIEQFF.

V and J are TRBV11-2 and TRBJ2-2; D call uncertain. Germline V CDR1 and CDR2: SGHAT, FQNNGV. V lost 3 bases and J 12 bases, leaving 20 bases between the germline ends. The CDR3 contains 15 residues. The CDR3 here is CASSFTESNTGKLFF. The CDR3 coding sequence is TGTGCCAGCAGCTTTACGGAATCGAACACCGGAAAGCTGTTTTTT.

Details on this clonotype: One end of the junction does not line up with germline, which may come from a read error. The V and J genes are TRBV10-3 and TRBJ2-1; 8 nucleotides agree with TRBD2. The CDR3 has 15 residues. CDR1 is ENHRY and CDR2 is SYGVKD in the germline V gene. The CDR3 sequence: CVISEMSGGYNEQLF. The CDR3 bases are TGTGTCATCAGTGAGATGAGCGGGGGTTACAATGAGCAGTTATTC.

As regards this clonotype: Possible read error: a much larger clone is one base away. The chain carries TRBV1 and TRBJ2-5. TRBV1 is reported as a pseudogene. The CDR3 totals 13 residues. This CDR3 is CTSSHDIQETQCF. The CDR3 bases are TGCACCAGCAGTCACGACATACAAGAGACCCAGTGCTTC.

The chain is built from TRBV6-2 or TRBV6-3 and TRBJ1-5, with D unresolved. Trimming pared 2 bases from V and 6 bases from J, leaving 26 bases between. CDR3 length equals 19 residues. Germline V CDR1 and CDR2: MNHEY, SVGEGT. The CDR3 reads CASSYNSRKEFIGGQPQHF. Here the CDR3 DNA reads TGTGCCAGCAGTTACAACTCCCGCAAGGAGTTTATCGGTGGTCAGCCCCAGCATTTT.

Note on this clonotype: Since the CDR3 does not end with the conserved phenylalanine or tryptophan, this likely comes from a read error. The rearrangement joins TRBV11-3 to TRBJ2-7; 12 positions agree with TRBD1. This CDR3 is 15 amino acids long. CDR1 is SGHNT, CDR2 YENEEA, per germline. The CDR3 reads CASSPGTGGNYEQYI. The CDR3 DNA is TGTGCCAGCAGCCCCGGGACAGGGGGCAACTACGAACAGTACATC.

This clonotype has at least ten counts. The V and J genes are TRBV12-3 or TRBV12-4 and TRBJ1-1, with TRBD1 matching 7 bases. The CDR3 contains 15 residues. J was trimmed by 0 bases and V by 4 bases; bases with no gene match: 5. The CDR3 region has the DNA TGTGCCAGCAGTTCAGGGGGGCGTCTGAACACTGAAGCTTTCTTT. Translating it yields CASSSGGRLNTEAFF.

This rearrangement joins TRBV11-2 to TRBJ2-7; 7 bases are shared with TRBD1. V lost 10 bases and J lost 5; bases outside the gene matches: 20. Germline loops: CDR1 SGHAT, CDR2 FQNNGV. This CDR3 is built from 16 residues. In DNA form, the CDR3 reads TGTGCCATCATCTTCATACAGGGGACCATACATAACGAGCAGTACTTC. Its translation: CAIIFIQGTIHNEQYF. The full variable domain, its missing parts supplied by reference TRBV11-2 and TRBJ2-7, is EAGVAQSPRYKIIEKRQSVAFWCNPISGHATLYWYQQILGQGPKLLIQFQNNGVVDDSQLPKDRFSAERLKGVDSTLKIQPAKLEDSAVYLCAIIFIQGTIHNEQYFGPGTRLTVT.